This TCR beta chain was retrieved from a study of graft-versus-host responses after intestinal transplantation. Sequencing was performed with immunoSEQ multiplex PCR; in TCRdb, only in-frame clones are kept and a portion is missing. The sample contains more than 80,000 clones, 88% of which appear only once. On this clone itself: The antigen is undetermined.

V lost 3 bases, J lost 7 bases, and 8 bases stayed unmatched. The CDR3 totals 14 residues. Per germline, CDR1 KGHSH and CDR2 LQKENI. This TCR came from a human donor who was the organ donor for an intestinal transplant. The material was unstimulated CD4+ T cells sorted from spleen or lymph node cells, obtained before transplant. This chain links TRBV18 with TRBJ1-1, with 7 bases aligning to TRBD1. CDR3 sequence: CASSPRQGSLEAFF. CDR3 nucleotides: TGTGCCAGCTCACCGAGACAGGGATCTCTTGAAGCTTTCTTT.